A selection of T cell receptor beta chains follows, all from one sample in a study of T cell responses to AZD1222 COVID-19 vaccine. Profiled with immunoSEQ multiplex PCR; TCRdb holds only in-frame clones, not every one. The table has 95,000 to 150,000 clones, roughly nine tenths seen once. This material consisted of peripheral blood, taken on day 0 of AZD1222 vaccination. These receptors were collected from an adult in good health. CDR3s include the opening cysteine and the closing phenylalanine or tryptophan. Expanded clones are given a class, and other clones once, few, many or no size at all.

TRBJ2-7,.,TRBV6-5,CASRYGQGINEQYF
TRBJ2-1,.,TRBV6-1,CASSEPALAGVNEQFF
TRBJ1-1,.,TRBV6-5,CASSYSIGTEAFF
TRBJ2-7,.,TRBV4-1,CACSLPPPGQDEQYF
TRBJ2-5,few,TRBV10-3,CAISLADGGTQYF
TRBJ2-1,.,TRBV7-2,CASSLRQYNEQFF
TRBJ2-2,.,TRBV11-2,CASSRDREAGELFF
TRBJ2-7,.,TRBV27,CASSLRNPGLASEQYF
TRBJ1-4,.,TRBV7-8,CASSLQAVATNEKLFF
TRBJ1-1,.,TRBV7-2,CASSVSGTQNTEAFF
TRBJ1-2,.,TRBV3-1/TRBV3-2,CASSQVAYGYTF
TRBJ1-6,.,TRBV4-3,CASSQATELPPLHF
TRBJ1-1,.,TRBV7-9,CASSLWGGNEAFF
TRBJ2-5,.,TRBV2,CASSRGLAGRQETQYF
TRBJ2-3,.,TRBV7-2,CASSLSGTSWDTQYF
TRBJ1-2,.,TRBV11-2,CASSPEDRAVYGYTF
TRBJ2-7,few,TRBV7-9,CASSPPVRYEQYF
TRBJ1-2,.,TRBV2,CASSKDSARYGYTF
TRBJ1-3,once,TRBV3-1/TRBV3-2,CASSQTGSGNTIYF
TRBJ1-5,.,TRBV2,CASSDTFVSNQPQHF